This T cell receptor beta chain came from a study of Ad26.COV2.S vaccination and SARS-CoV-2 variants. With 5 bases clipped from V and 7 bases from J, the junction kept 9 bases outside the gene matches. The CDR3 is made up of 15 amino acids. Germline loops: CDR1 MDHEN, CDR2 SYDVKM. Treatment meaning: around 19 received Ad26.COV2.S at low or high dose, single or two shots; 5 received placebo; per-sample allocation not given. Repertoires come from day 63 after the first vaccine or placebo injection. Sequenced by immunoSEQ multiplex PCR; TCRdb stores in-frame clones only, minus some. The sample includes around 300,000 clones, 75% to 90% of them seen just once.

The specimen comprised peripheral blood, sampled in a trial of Ad26.COV2.S vaccine versus placebo. This sequence originates from a person between 18 and 65 years old who received the Ad26.COV2.S COVID-19 vaccine or a placebo. The gene calls are TRBV28 and TRBJ2-1; 9 bases fit TRBD1. The CDR3 DNA reads TGTGCCAGCAGTATTCCGGGACAGGGCTTGAATGAGCAGTTCTTC. Protein: CASSIPGQGLNEQFF.